This entry lists 27 T cell receptor beta chains sequenced from one sample in a study of beta chain features in type 1 diabetes. Study-wide findings and caveats: For Type 1 diabetes patients, all four CD4+ subsets carried TCRB CDR3s that were moderately but significantly shorter.

The investigators reverse transcribed all of the isolated RNA, so they sequenced expressed TCRB transcripts. Generated by immunoSEQ multiplex PCR, the TCRdb table keeps only in-frame clones and is missing some. The sample includes 160,000 or so clones, about 10% seen only once; the top ten take 0.7%. Their recognized antigens are unknown. Sequencing was done on a sample of central memory CD4+ T cells from blood. Receptors originate from a woman aged 30 to 39 with type 1 diabetes.

The CDR3 DNA reads TGTGCCAGCAGCTTGACTAGCGGTCCCTACGAGCAGTACTTC. Its translation: CASSLTSGPYEQYF. V gene TRBV11-2 combines with J gene TRBJ2-7; 9 bases map to TRBD2. The CDR3 loop spans 14 amino acids. The V segment lost 3 bases and the J segment 2 bases; nucleotides outside the gene matches: 2. CDR1 is SGHAT, CDR2 FQNNGV, per germline.

The sample holds a few counts of this clone. J is TRBJ2-6 and V is TRBV5-4, with 9 positions matching TRBD1. J lost 4 bases, V lost 3 bases, and 11 bases had no gene match. Germline CDR1 SGHNT, CDR2 YYREEE (reference sequence). The length of the CDR3 is 18 residues. CDR3 bases: TGTGCCAGCAGCTCTCGTACAGGGGGCCACTCAGGGGCCAACGTCCTGACTTTC. Its protein product is CASSSRTGGHSGANVLTF.

This chain connects TRBV7-9 to TRBJ1-2; TRBD1 agrees at 10 bases. The CDR3 is made up of 16 amino acids. Trimming at V came to 4 bases and at J to 0 bases, leaving 5 bases not matched to a gene. CDR1 and CDR2 (germline): SEHNR, FQNEAQ (reference sequence). CDR3 coding DNA: TGTGCCAGCAGCTCGGGACAGGGGTCAGCTAACTATGGCTACACCTTC. This codes for CASSSGQGSANYGYTF. Full variable domain (missing parts from reference TRBV7-9 and TRBJ1-2): DTGVSQNPRHKITKRGQNVTFRCDPISEHNRLYWYRQTLGQGPEFLTYFQNEAQLEKSRLLSDRFSAERPKGSFSTLEIQRTEQGDSAMYLCASSSGQGSANYGYTFGSGTRLTVV.

This clone was seen more than once but under ten times. V usage is TRBV25-1 and J usage is TRBJ2-2; 8 bases line up with TRBD2. The CDR3 is 15 amino acids. Losses at the gene ends were 2 bases for V and 5 bases for J; bases not matched to a gene: 4. Germline CDR1 reads MGHDK; CDR2 reads SYGVNS. Written as DNA, the CDR3 is TGTGCCAGCAGTGAAGGGCTAGCGGGTACCGGGGAGCTGTTTTTT. Its protein product is CASSEGLAGTGELFF.

This clone was picked up a small number of times. This sequence joins TRBV2 and TRBJ1-1; TRBD1 matches 7 bases. The CDR3 sequence is 14 residues long. V shed 4 bases, J shed 1 base, and the junction held 3 bases outside the gene matches. CDR1 and CDR2 from the germline V gene are SNHLY and FYNNEI. The CDR3 protein is CASSGRQGNTEAFF. As DNA, the CDR3 is TGTGCCAGCAGTGGAAGACAGGGGAACACTGAAGCTTTCTTT.

The table lists this clone with a few counts. The chain couples TRBV5-6 to TRBJ2-7; 7 bases map to TRBD2. With 1 base clipped from V and 7 bases from J, the junction kept 17 bases outside the gene matches. The V gene's germline CDR1 is SGHDT and CDR2 YYEEEE. The CDR3 length is 17 residues. The CDR3 bases are TGTGCCAGCAGCTTGCTGACTAGCCGCGTGGGAGCTCGAGAGCAGTACTTC. Its translation: CASSLLTSRVGAREQYF.

J is TRBJ2-1 and V is TRBV14, with 13 bases fitting TRBD2. Germline-derived CDR1 and CDR2 are SGHDN and FVKESK. The CDR3 is 16 residues long. V was clipped by 2 bases and J by 9 bases; unmatched bases: 7. In DNA form, the CDR3 reads TGTGCCAGCAGCCAATTGGGACTAGCGGGAAGGGTTGAGCAGTTCTTC. Translation: CASSQLGLAGRVEQFF.

This clone has a handful of counts. The chain joins TRBV9 to TRBJ1-2; D is possibly TRBD1 (6 bases). The germline V gene encodes CDR1 SGDLS and CDR2 YYNGEE. There are 14 residues in the CDR3. The V end lost 0 bases, the J end lost 6 bases, and 12 bases lay between the germline ends. For the CDR3, the DNA is TGTGCCAGCAGCGTAGCTTCTGGGGGCCATGGCTACACCTTC. This sequence encodes CASSVASGGHGYTF. Full variable domain (missing parts from reference TRBV9 and TRBJ1-2): DSGVTQTPKHLITATGQRVTLRCSPRSGDLSVYWYQQSLDQGLQFLIQYYNGEERAKGNILERFSAQQFPDLHSELNLSSLELGDSALYFCASSVASGGHGYTFGSGTRLTVV.

This clone was seen only a few times. CDR3 loop: CASSEGLAGGFYEQYF. The CDR3 DNA reads as TGCGCCAGCAGCGAAGGACTAGCGGGGGGTTTTTACGAGCAGTACTTC. The chain links TRBV4-1 to TRBJ2-7, with 14 bases fitting TRBD2. J lost 4 bases, V lost 5 bases, and 7 bases had no gene match. Germline V CDR1 and CDR2: MGHRA, YSYEKL. The CDR3 length is 16 residues.

This clone was seen only a few times. The V gene is TRBV15, the J gene TRBJ1-5; no clear D gene. The CDR3 has 12 amino acids. Germline V gene lookup returns CDR1 LNHNV and CDR2 YYDKDF (reference sequence). Trimming took 6 bases from V and 0 from J, leaving 3 bases between them. The CDR3, as DNA: TGTGCCACCAGTCGTAGCAATCAGCCCCAGCATTTT. Amino acids: CATSRSNQPQHF. The variable domain in full, with the rest retrieved from reference TRBV15 and TRBJ1-5, is DAMVIQNPRYQVTQFGKPVTLSCSQTLNHNVMYWYQQKSSQAPKLLFHYYDKDFNNEADTPDNFQSRRPNTSFCFLDIRSPGLGDTAMYLCATSRSNQPQHFGDGTRLSIL.

This rearrangement joins TRBV28 to TRBJ1-2, with unresolved D. The CDR3 contains 14 residues. V was shortened by 7 bases and J by 1 base, with 13 bases between the two germline ends. In germline, CDR1 is MDHEN, CDR2 SYDVKM. The CDR3: CASTPAEDNYGYTF. The CDR3 coding sequence is TGTGCCAGCACCCCTGCGGAAGATAACTATGGCTACACCTTC.

A few counts support this clone. The chain combines TRBV2 with TRBJ2-3, with D possibly matching TRBD2 (6 bases). The CDR3 runs 15 residues. V lost 5 bases and J lost 1, with 13 bases in between. Germline CDR1 is SNHLY and CDR2 is FYNNEI. As DNA, the CDR3 is TGTGCCAGCAGTACGACTAGTCAGGGCACAGATACGCAGTATTTT. The encoded protein is CASSTTSQGTDTQYF.

This clone occurred a few times. This chain uses TRBV7-9 with TRBJ2-1; 13 bases are shared with TRBD2. V lost 5 bases to trimming and J lost 5 bases; unmatched junction nucleotides: 6. The CDR3 loop spans 16 amino acids. The V gene's germline CDR1 is SEHNR and CDR2 FQNEAQ (reference sequence). CDR3 sequence (DNA): TGTGCCAGCAGCCTACAGGGGACTAGCGGGAACAATGAGCAGTTCTTC. Its protein product is CASSLQGTSGNNEQFF.

This clone has only a few counts. The chain has TRBV18 and TRBJ1-1, with D perhaps TRBD1 (6 bases). Germline-derived CDR1 and CDR2 are KGHSH and LQKENI. V lost 3 bases to trimming and J lost 8 bases, with 22 bases between them. The CDR3 is made up of 16 amino acids. As DNA, the CDR3 is TGTGCCAGCTCACCGGATTGGTCCGTTCGTGGGGGCGAAGCTTTCTTT. It is translated as CASSPDWSVRGGEAFF.

The chain joins TRBV7-3 to TRBJ2-2; D is perhaps TRBD1 (6 bases). Germline V lookup: CDR1 SGHTA, CDR2 FQGTGA. CDR3 size: 15 residues. V was trimmed by 6 bases and J by 7 bases, leaving 18 bases between them. CDR3 sequence (DNA): TGTGCCAGCAGAACCACCGCAGGGGAAGGCGGGGAGCTGTTTTTT. As protein: CASRTTAGEGGELFF.

This clone occurred a few times. DNA for the CDR3: TGTGCCAGCAGCTTAGCGTGGGGAGCCTCCTACAATGAGCAGTTCTTC. This gives the protein CASSLAWGASYNEQFF. The V and J genes are TRBV7-2 and TRBJ2-1; a possible D gene is TRBD2 (5 bases). The V gene's germline CDR1 is SGHTA and CDR2 FQGNSA. V lost 0 bases, J lost 0 bases, and 9 bases lay in between. CDR3 length: 16 residues.

J is TRBJ2-5 and V is TRBV29-1; possible D gene TRBD1, 6 bases. Between the trimmed V and J ends, which lost 2 bases and 5 bases, there was a span of 12 bases. Germline-derived CDR1 and CDR2 are SQVTM and ANQGSEA. This CDR3 has 13 amino acids. The CDR3 spells CSVEPTGSETQYF. In nucleotides, the CDR3 is TGCAGCGTTGAACCTACAGGGTCGGAGACCCAGTACTTC.

V gene TRBV18 combines with J gene TRBJ2-1; the D gene is possibly TRBD1 (6 bases). Trimming stripped 3 bases from V and 7 bases from J, with 16 bases between. The CDR3 has 15 amino acids. The V gene's germline CDR1 is KGHSH and CDR2 LQKENI. DNA for the CDR3: TGTGCCAGCTCACCCCCGGGACACCAAGATAATGAGCAGTTCTTC. Amino acids: CASSPPGHQDNEQFF.

The rearrangement uses TRBV28 and TRBJ1-5; 10 bases fit TRBD1. Per germline, CDR1 MDHEN and CDR2 SYDVKM. With 5 bases clipped from V and 5 bases from J, the junction kept 6 bases outside the gene matches. CDR3 length: 15 amino acids. The CDR3 spells CASSDGTGEYQPQHF. CDR3 bases: TGTGCCAGCAGTGATGGGACAGGGGAATATCAGCCCCAGCATTTT.

The chain is built from TRBV20-1 and TRBJ1-2; perhaps TRBD1 as D (5 bases). The CDR3 is 11 amino acids. Germline CDR1 and CDR2: DFQATT and SNEGSKA (reference sequence). CDR3 nucleotides: TGCAGCTGGGGGGGTGGGTATGGCTACACCTTC. Amino acid sequence: CSWGGGYGYTF.

V usage is TRBV10-3 and J usage is TRBJ2-3; 8 bases align to TRBD2. Germline loops: CDR1 ENHRY, CDR2 SYGVKD. After removal of 8 bases from V and 5 bases from J, the junction contained 9 bases not matched to a gene. The CDR3 is 14 amino acids. CDR3 in amino acids: CAIGLAGTVDTQYF. The CDR3 bases are TGTGCCATCGGGTTAGCGGGGACGGTAGATACGCAGTATTTT.

This clone appeared a few times. The CDR3 nucleotides read TGTGCCTGGAGTGCCGGACTAGCGCTACTCAATGAGCAGTTCTTC. It codes for CAWSAGLALLNEQFF. The chain uses TRBV30 and TRBJ2-1, with 9 bases aligning to TRBD2. V was pared by 1 base and J by 6 bases, with 7 bases of the junction left unmatched. Germline V gives CDR1 GTSNPN, CDR2 SVGIG (reference sequence). The CDR3 has 15 residues.

The chain joins TRBV28 to TRBJ2-7, with D possibly being TRBD2 (6 bases). The CDR3 is 16 amino acids. V was shortened by 5 bases and J by 0 bases, with 17 bases between the two germline ends. The germline CDR1 and CDR2 sequences are MDHEN and SYDVKM. The DNA of the CDR3 is TGTGCCAGCAGTCCACTAGCTAGATTTGACTCCTACGAGCAGTACTTC. Its protein is CASSPLARFDSYEQYF.

In this sample, this clone turned up many times. The chain joins TRBV7-3 to TRBJ2-2; D is unclear. CDR3 size: 13 residues. Germline V lookup: CDR1 SGHTA, CDR2 FQGTGA. V lost 8 bases, J lost 6 bases, and 13 bases lay in between. For the CDR3, the DNA is TGTGCCAGCGCCCCTATTACCTCCGGGGAGCTGTTTTTT. This encodes CASAPITSGELFF.

This clone has a handful of counts. The gene calls are TRBV4-2 and TRBJ2-5; TRBD1 might be the D (5 bases). The CDR3 consists of 15 residues. V gave up 1 base and J gave up 3 bases, with 12 bases separating them. Germline CDR1 reads LGHNA; CDR2 reads YNFKEQ. Here the CDR3 DNA reads TGTGCCAGCAGCCAAGTACAGGACGAAAAAGAGACCCAGTACTTC. This gives the protein CASSQVQDEKETQYF.

V is TRBV30 and J is TRBJ1-1; D may be TRBD1 (5 bases). The CDR3 is 11 residues long. Trimming took off 3 bases at V and 11 bases at J, with 13 bases between the two ends. The germline gives CDR1 GTSNPN, CDR2 SVGIG (reference sequence). CDR3 region: CAWSLGVKAFF. In DNA form, the CDR3 reads TGTGCCTGGAGCCTAGGGGTGAAGGCTTTCTTT.

This clone has just a few counts. V is TRBV2 and J is TRBJ2-1; D ambiguous. The V end lost 3 bases, the J end lost 1 base, and 7 bases lay between the germline ends. There are 14 residues in the CDR3. The germline CDR1 and CDR2 sequences are SNHLY and FYNNEI. For the CDR3, the DNA is TGTGCCAGCAGTGACCTAGGTTCCTACAATGAGCAGTTCTTC. Its translation: CASSDLGSYNEQFF.